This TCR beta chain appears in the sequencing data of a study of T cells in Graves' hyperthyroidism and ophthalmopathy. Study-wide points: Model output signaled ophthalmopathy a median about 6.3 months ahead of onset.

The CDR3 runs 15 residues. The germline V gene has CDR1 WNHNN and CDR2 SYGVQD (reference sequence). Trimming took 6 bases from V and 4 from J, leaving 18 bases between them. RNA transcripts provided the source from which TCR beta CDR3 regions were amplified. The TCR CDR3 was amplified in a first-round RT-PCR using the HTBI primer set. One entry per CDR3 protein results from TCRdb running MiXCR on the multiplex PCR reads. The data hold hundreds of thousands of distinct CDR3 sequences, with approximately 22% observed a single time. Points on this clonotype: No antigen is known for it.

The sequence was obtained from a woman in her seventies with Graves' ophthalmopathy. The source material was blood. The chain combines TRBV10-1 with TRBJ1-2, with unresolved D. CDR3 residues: CASSEDRDLPYGYTF. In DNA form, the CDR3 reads TGCGCCAGCAGCGAAGACCGAGACCTTCCCTATGGCTACACCTTC.